The rows below give T cell receptor beta chains drawn from one sample of a study of T cell changes during pregnancy in multiple sclerosis. Method: immunoSEQ multiplex PCR; TCRdb's copy keeps in-frame clones and lacks some. Here the sample spans roughly 48,000 clones, around 94% being singletons. Sample: CD4+ T cells from peripheral blood mononuclear cells, taken in the first trimester of pregnancy. These receptors were obtained from a female donor with multiple sclerosis, enrolled in a pregnancy study. Each CDR3 is given with its conserved first and last residue. A D gene is named only where the DNA matches it firmly. Size is omitted from some rows. Given values are once, few, many or a class for expanded clones.

.	TRBJ2-5	TRBD1	TRBV5-1	TGCGCCAGCAGCGTGGGACAGGGTGGGGAGACCCAGTACTTC	CASSVGQGGETQYF
.	TRBJ1-2	.	TRBV5-1	TGCGCCAGCAGCCCGCCGGGAGGATTCAACTATGGCTACACCTTC	CASSPPGGFNYGYTF
.	TRBJ1-1	TRBD1	TRBV18	TGTGCCAGCTCACGACCCAGGGGGTACACTGAAGCTTTCTTT	CASSRPRGYTEAFF
.	TRBJ2-6	TRBD2	TRBV6-1	TGTGCCAGCAGTGAAAGGCGGGGGGGTCCCTCTGGGGCCAACGTCCTGACTTTC	CASSERRGGPSGANVLTF
.	TRBJ1-5	.	TRBV30	TGTGCCTGGAGTGTACGCGGCAATCAGCCCCAGCATTTT	CAWSVRGNQPQHF
.	TRBJ2-5	.	TRBV18	TGTGCCAGCTCACCAGAGTCTAGCAGGTACCAAGAGACCCAGTACTTC	CASSPESSRYQETQYF
few	TRBJ1-1	.	TRBV5-1	TGCGCCAGCAGCTTGAATGGCGGTGAAGCTTTCTTT	CASSLNGGEAFF
.	TRBJ2-7	TRBD1	TRBV5-1	TGCGCCAGCAGCTTGGCAAGTTGGGGACAGGGGATGCTCGAGCAGTACTTC	CASSLASWGQGMLEQYF
.	TRBJ2-7	TRBD1	TRBV5-5	TGTGCCAGCAGCACTACAGGGGTACATTACGAGCAGTACTTC	CASSTTGVHYEQYF
.	TRBJ1-2	TRBD1	TRBV6-1	TGTGCCAGCAGTGAACAGGGGGGTCAAACAGGAAACCGGGGCTACACCTTC	CASSEQGGQTGNRGYTF
.	TRBJ2-2	.	TRBV29-1	TGCAGCGTTGGACGGTTAGGGGCGACTAACACCGGGGAGCTGTTTTTT	CSVGRLGATNTGELFF
.	TRBJ2-7	.	TRBV6-1	TGTGCCAGCAGCCCGAGAGGACCCGGGGGTTACGAGCAGTACTTC	CASSPRGPGGYEQYF
.	TRBJ1-1	.	TRBV27	TGTGCCAGCAGTCCAGTAGGGGAAACTGAAGCTTTCTTT	CASSPVGETEAFF
.	TRBJ1-1	TRBD1	TRBV19	TGTGCCAGTAGTATCCCCGGACAGGGCGGAGACGCTTTCTTT	CASSIPGQGGDAFF
.	TRBJ1-5	.	TRBV6-6	TGTGCCAGCAGTCCAGGGGACAGCAATCAGCCCCAGCATTTT	CASSPGDSNQPQHF
.	TRBJ2-6	.	TRBV18	TGTGCCAGCTCACCACGGAGGGTACAGGGGAACGGGGCCAACGTCCTGACTTTC	CASSPRRVQGNGANVLTF
.	TRBJ1-4	.	TRBV7-6	TGTGCCAGCAGCCTTGTCTCGGGAGAAAAACTGTTTTTT	CASSLVSGEKLFF
once	TRBJ2-2	.	TRBV10-3	TGTGCCATCAGTGAGCGGGCAGGGCAGAGCACCGGGGAGCTGTTTTTT	CAISERAGQSTGELFF
.	TRBJ1-4	TRBD1	TRBV5-4	TGTGCCAGCAGTTACAGGCTCGGACAGGGGGGGGAAAAACTGTTTTTT	CASSYRLGQGGEKLFF
.	TRBJ1-2	.	TRBV6-1	TGTGCCAGCAGTGTACACGGAGGGGATACTGGCTACACCTTC	CASSVHGGDTGYTF
.	TRBJ1-2	TRBD1	TRBV6-5	TGTGCCAGCAGTTACGACAGGGCCTCAACTAACTATGGCTACACCTTC	CASSYDRASTNYGYTF
.	TRBJ1-2	.	TRBV2	TGTGTCAGCAGCCAGACAAAGTATAACTATGGCTACACCTTC	CVSSQTKYNYGYTF
once	TRBJ2-1	TRBD1	TRBV5-1	TGCGCCAGCACCACACAGGGGGATGAGCAGTTCTTC	CASTTQGDEQFF
.	TRBJ1-6	.	TRBV4-1	TGCGCCAGCAGCCAAGAAATTGGGCGGGGGCTCGGATCACCCCTCCACTTT	CASSQEIGRGLGSPLHF
.	TRBJ2-1	TRBD2	TRBV7-3	TGTGCCAGCAGCTCAGGGACTAGCGCACTAAATGAGCAGTTCTTC	CASSSGTSALNEQFF
.	TRBJ2-4	.	TRBV12-2	TGTGCAAGTCCCGGGGGGACTCCTTTTGGCAAAAACATTCAGTACTTC	CASPGGTPFGKNIQYF
.	TRBJ2-1	TRBD1	TRBV2	TGTGCCAGCGCAGGGACAGGGGATGGTGAGCAGTTCTTC	CASAGTGDGEQFF
.	TRBJ2-7	.	TRBV19	TGTGCCAGTAGTATCCAGCGAAGCTCCTACGAGCAGTACTTC	CASSIQRSSYEQYF
.	TRBJ1-1	.	TRBV27	TGTGCCAGCAGTTTTTCTATCGACACTGAAGCTTTCTTT	CASSFSIDTEAFF
.	TRBJ1-1	.	TRBV2	TGTGCCAGCGAAGGAGAGGGGGTCATGAACACTGAAGCTTTCTTT	CASEGEGVMNTEAFF
once	TRBJ1-1	.	TRBV7-3	TGTGCCAGCAGCCGTGGTCCAGGGAACACTGAAGCTTTCTTT	CASSRGPGNTEAFF
.	TRBJ2-1	TRBD2	TRBV7-2	TGTGCCAGCAGCTCATGGACTAGCGGGAGTTTCTACAATGAGCAGTTCTTC	CASSSWTSGSFYNEQFF
.	TRBJ1-5	TRBD1	TRBV6-1	TGTGCCAGCAGTGGACTTCCTGGACAGGCCCGCAATCAGCCCCAGCATTTT	CASSGLPGQARNQPQHF
few	TRBJ2-3	.	TRBV7-9	TGTGCCAGCAGCTTATCAGGGATAGATACGCAGTATTTT	CASSLSGIDTQYF
.	TRBJ1-6	.	TRBV6-4	TGTGCCAGCCGTCGGGACTCCGGGGGAGGATCACCCCTCCACTTT	CASRRDSGGGSPLHF
.	TRBJ1-5	TRBD1	TRBV19	TGTGCCAGTAGTCCAGGGGGACGCAATCAGCCCCAGCATTTT	CASSPGGRNQPQHF
.	TRBJ1-5	TRBD1	TRBV27	TGTGCCAGCAGCCCCGGACAGGGAAGGAATCAGCCCCAGCATTTT	CASSPGQGRNQPQHF
.	TRBJ1-2	.	TRBV6-1	TGTGCCAGCAGTGAAACGGACAGTTATGGCTACACCTTC	CASSETDSYGYTF
.	TRBJ1-4	.	TRBV18	TGTGCCAGCTCACGGGCAGAAACTAATGAAAAACTGTTTTTT	CASSRAETNEKLFF
.	TRBJ2-7	TRBD1	TRBV23-1	TGCGCCAGCAGTCAGATACGCCGGGACAGGGGATTGGTTTCCACCTACGAGCAGTACTTC	CASSQIRRDRGLVSTYEQYF